The 27 T cell receptor beta chains in this list originate from one sample, sequenced in a study of CD8+ T cells in alopecia areata. Sorting of pooled cutaneous lymph node cells was based on CD4, CD8alpha, NKG2D, NKG2ACE and other markers. RNA was extracted and reverse transcribed into cDNA as the sequencing template. Produced via immunoSEQ multiplex PCR; TCRdb's table is partial and in-frame only. The sample contains 200,000 to 300,000 clones, none occurring once; less than 1.5% lies in the top ten. The sample taken for sequencing was CD4+ T cells sorted from a lymph node. The receptors were gathered from a C3H/HeJ mouse with alopecia areata. Strain MHC haplotype: H2-k.

Turning to this clone: Germline and genes: mouse. This CDR3 reads CASRDNQNTLYF. The sequenced part of the CDR3 DNA is TGTGCCAGCAGGGACAATCAAAAC. The chain carries TRBV13-3 and TRBJ2-4; TRBD1 might be the D (5 bases). The CDR3 end is not reached by the read, which stops 4 residues before it; the germline J gene fills it in. CDR1 NNHDY and CDR2 SYVADS come from the germline V gene. The V gene lost 5 bases and the J gene lost 2 bases, with 6 bases spanning the gap. The CDR3 contains 12 residues.

As concerns this clone: All gene names here are mouse names. Sequencing ends 3 residues short of the CDR3 end; the germline J gene provides the rest. This sample includes further DNA sequences coding for the same CDR3. This chain joins TRBV19 and TRBJ1-6; no reliable D call. TRBJ1-6 is filed as an ORF, its function uncertain. CDR1 and CDR2 from the germline V gene are FNHDT and SITEND (reference sequence). V lost 2 bases to trimming and J lost 0 bases, with 6 bases between them. This CDR3 has 15 amino acids. The DNA read from the CDR3 is TGTGCCAGCAGTATCCAAAATTCCTATAATTCGCCC. Its protein is CASSIQNSYNSP. The entire CDR3 sequence reads CASSIQNSYNSPLYF.

For this clone: Germline and genes: mouse. With the read ending 4 residues before the CDR3 end, the germline J gene is used to fill in that end. V is TRBV31 and J is TRBJ1-2; 7 bases are shared with TRBD1. The CDR3 sequence is 15 residues long. Germline values: CDR1 GKSSPN, CDR2 SITVG. With 0 bases clipped from V and 4 bases from J, the junction kept 8 bases outside the gene matches. The CDR3 bases that were read are TGTGCCTGGAGTCTAGCCAGGGGGTTAGGCTCC. The encoded protein is CAWSLARGLGS. In full, the CDR3 is CAWSLARGLGSDYTF.

This clone was observed a few times. Gene labels here are mouse ones. The observed sequence ends 4 residues before the CDR3 terminus, with the missing tail filled in from the germline J gene. The same CDR3 is also encoded by other DNA sequences in this sample. The gene calls are TRBV5 and TRBJ2-5; TRBD2 agrees at 8 bases. Trimming at V came to 2 bases and at J to 2 bases, leaving 3 bases not matched to a gene. Germline CDR1 reads LGHNA; CDR2 reads YNLKQL (reference sequence). This CDR3 is built from 15 residues. The CDR3 loop is CASSQTGGGQDTQYF. The sequenced part of the CDR3 DNA is TGTGCCAGCAGCCAAACTGGGGGAGGCCAAGAC.

Details on this clone: Mouse germline and gene names are used. The CDR3 is cut off 3 residues early in the read; its end comes from the germline J gene. V gene TRBV13-3 combines with J gene TRBJ1-6; the match to TRBD1 covers 10 bases. TRBJ1-6 is reported as an ORF; its role is uncertain. The CDR3 is made up of 15 amino acids. Germline values: CDR1 NNHDY, CDR2 SYVADS. Germline trimming cut 5 bases from V and 7 bases from J; bases unmatched to any gene: 6. The sequenced part of the CDR3 DNA is TGTGCCAGCAGACGGGACAGGGGATGGAATTCGCCC. Translation: CASRRDRGWNSP. The full CDR3 is CASRRDRGWNSPLYF.

This clone turned up a few times. Here the gene names and germline are mouse. Read coverage stops 4 residues before the CDR3 terminus; the germline J gene supplies the remainder. The rearrangement links TRBV13-3 to TRBJ2-3; 11 bases align to TRBD2. The germline CDR1 and CDR2 sequences are NNHDY and SYVADS. The CDR3 runs to 15 residues. With 4 bases clipped from V and 0 bases from J, the junction kept 1 base outside the gene matches. CDR3 region: CASSWTGGSAETLYF. The covered CDR3 bases are TGTGCCAGCAGTTGGACTGGGGGGAGTGCAGAA.

Concerning this clone itself: Here the gene names and germline are mouse. From the germline J gene comes the end of the CDR3, since the read stops 4 residues before it. This chain joins TRBV14 and TRBJ2-3, with 8 nucleotides matching TRBD2. After removal of 1 base from V and 0 bases from J, the junction contained 4 bases not matched to a gene. The germline CDR1 and CDR2 sequences are SGHDT and FRDEAV. The length of the CDR3 is 16 residues. The sequenced CDR3 bases are TGTGCCAGCAGTTTCGGCTGGGGGGCTAGTGCAGAA. This encodes CASSFGWGASAE. The entire CDR3 protein is CASSFGWGASAETLYF.

To note about this clone: Gene names are the mouse ones. The sequenced fragment ends 4 residues before the CDR3 boundary, so the rest is inferred from the germline J gene. The V gene is TRBV5, the J gene TRBJ1-1, with 8 bases matching TRBD1. V trimming: 0 bases; J trimming: 3 bases; junction bases outside the gene matches: 3. The CDR3 is 15 residues long. From germline, CDR1 is LGHNA and CDR2 YNLKQL (reference sequence). The covered CDR3 bases are TGTGCCAGCAGCCAAGAAGCCAGGGGGCACACA. It is translated as CASSQEARGHT. The full-length CDR3 reads as CASSQEARGHTEVFF.

This clone was observed a handful of times. Gene and germline names: mouse. Read coverage stops 4 residues before the CDR3 terminus; the germline J gene supplies the remainder. This rearrangement joins TRBV5 to TRBJ2-2, with no clear D. CDR1 LGHNA and CDR2 YNLKQL come from the germline V gene (reference sequence). Trimming removed 0 bases from V and 2 bases from J, with 4 bases in between. This CDR3 has 14 residues. The CDR3 loop reads CASSQEWNTGQLYF. Incomplete CDR3 DNA: TGTGCCAGCAGCCAAGAGTGGAACACCGGG.

In regard to this clone: A much bigger clone sits one base away, suggesting this may be a read error. The genes and germline here are from mouse. Other DNA sequences in the same sample also yield this CDR3. The CDR3 reads CASSRTGNTEVFF. CDR3 DNA (partial): TGTGCCAGCAGTCGGACAGGGAACACA. The chain uses TRBV19 and TRBJ1-1; 7 bases fit TRBD1. The read halts 4 residues ahead of the CDR3 end, with the missing end drawn from the germline J gene. V lost 4 bases to trimming and J lost 1 base; unmatched junction nucleotides: 1. CDR1 and CDR2 from the germline V gene are FNHDT and SITEND (reference sequence). The CDR3 contains 13 residues.

With respect to this clone: The gene symbols are mouse symbols. The sequence runs out 3 residues before the end of the CDR3; the remainder is reconstructed from the germline J gene. Different DNA sequences within this sample yield the same CDR3. The rearrangement uses TRBV5 and TRBJ1-6; TRBD1 matches 7 bases. TRBJ1-6 is marked as an open reading frame, function uncertain. The CDR3 has 14 residues. The V gene's germline CDR1 is LGHNA and CDR2 YNLKQL (reference sequence). V was pared by 4 bases and J by 3 bases, with 0 bases of the junction left unmatched. CDR3 bases read: TGTGCCAGCAGCCGACAGGGCTATAATTCGCCC. It encodes CASSRQGYNSP. The full CDR3 is CASSRQGYNSPLYF.

Of note for this clone: Mouse names are used for the genes. The chain's CDR3 is CASSPTGSQNTLYF. The part of the CDR3 DNA that was read is TGTGCCAGCAGTCCAACAGGGAGTCAAAAC. The chain combines TRBV14 with TRBJ2-4; possible D gene TRBD1, 6 bases. The read halts 4 residues ahead of the CDR3 end, with the missing end drawn from the germline J gene. CDR1 SGHDT and CDR2 FRDEAV come from the germline V gene. CDR3 length: 14 residues. Deletions cut 4 bases from V and 0 bases from J, with 9 bases between.

A few counts support this clone. Gene names and germline match the mouse. The CDR3 is cut off 4 residues early in the read; its end comes from the germline J gene. This sequence joins TRBV31 and TRBJ2-1; 13 bases are shared with TRBD2. CDR1 is GKSSPN and CDR2 is SITVG in the germline V gene. The V and J ends lost 0 bases and 6 bases, in that order; junction bases with no gene match: 5. CDR3 length: 16 amino acids. The covered CDR3 bases are TGTGCCTGGAGTCTAGGACTGGGGGGGCTGGGTGCT. Encoded protein: CAWSLGLGGLGA. The whole CDR3 protein is CAWSLGLGGLGAEQFF. Full variable domain (remainder filled in from reference TRBV31 and TRBJ2-1): AQTIHQWPVAEIKAVGSPLSLGCTIKGKSSPNLYWYWQATGGTLQQLFYSITVGQVESVVQLNLSASRPKDDQFILSTEKLLLSHSGFYLCAWSLGLGGLGAEQFFGPGTRLTVL.

This clone was seen more than once but under ten times. The genes are named according to mouse. The sequenced fragment ends 4 residues before the CDR3 boundary, so the rest is inferred from the germline J gene. V is TRBV14 and J is TRBJ1-1, with TRBD1 matching over 9 bases. Germline loops: CDR1 SGHDT, CDR2 FRDEAV. The CDR3 has 12 residues. V was clipped by 5 bases and J by 4 bases; unmatched bases: 0. This CDR3 reads CASRTGGTEVFF. The CDR3 DNA, read in part, is TGTGCCAGCAGGACAGGGGGCACA.

Details on this clone: Genes and germline are mouse. Sequencing ends 4 residues short of the CDR3 end; the germline J gene provides the rest. The chain uses TRBV1 and TRBJ2-3; 7 nucleotides agree with TRBD2. Germline-derived CDR1 and CDR2 are NSQYPW and LRSPGD (reference sequence). The CDR3 spans 15 residues. V lost 4 bases, J lost 0 bases, and 4 bases stayed unmatched. The CDR3 bases that were read are TGCACCTGCAGTGTGACTGGGCCTAGTGCAGAA. This gives the protein CTCSVTGPSAE. The entire CDR3 sequence reads CTCSVTGPSAETLYF.

Points on this clone: Gene and germline names: mouse. The read gets to within 4 residues of the CDR3 end, and the germline J gene fills in the rest. V is TRBV14 and J is TRBJ2-5, with 10 positions matching TRBD1. The CDR3 sequence is 15 residues long. Germline values: CDR1 SGHDT, CDR2 FRDEAV. The V gene end was trimmed by 5 bases and the J gene end by 1 base; junction bases not matched to a gene: 4. CDR3 DNA (partial): TGTGCCAGCAGACAGACAGGGGGCTACCAAGAC. This encodes CASRQTGGYQD. Given in full, the CDR3 is CASRQTGGYQDTQYF.

This clone was picked up a small number of times. Any gene name here is a mouse gene name. The read ends 4 residues before the CDR3 terminus; that terminus is restored from the germline J gene. The chain joins TRBV19 to TRBJ1-1; D is possibly TRBD1 (5 bases). Germline-derived CDR1 and CDR2 are FNHDT and SITEND (reference sequence). The length of the CDR3 is 14 residues. Trimming removed 4 bases from V and 0 bases from J, with 10 bases in between. The CDR3 region is CASSVWGSNTEVFF. The sequenced part of the CDR3 DNA is TGTGCCAGCAGTGTTTGGGGGTCAAACACA.

This clone was observed a few times. Mouse gene names apply. The read comes to an end 4 residues before the CDR3 does, leaving the germline J gene to fill in the end. This specimen includes other DNA sequences encoding the same CDR3. The chain couples TRBV13-1 to TRBJ1-1; 8 bases agree with TRBD1. In germline, CDR1 is NSHNY, CDR2 SYGAGN. The CDR3 is 13 amino acids. The CDR3 loop reads CASSDPDRGEVFF. The sequenced CDR3 bases are TGTGCCAGCAGTGACCCAGACAGGGGA.

This clone has only a few counts. The germline and genes are mouse ones. The CDR3 goes on 4 residues after the read ends, and that part is filled in from the germline J gene. The V and J genes are TRBV13-1 and TRBJ2-7; tentative D call: TRBD1 (6 bases). Per the germline V gene, CDR1 is NSHNY and CDR2 is SYGAGN. V was clipped by 3 bases and J by 0 bases, with 10 bases between them. The CDR3 is made up of 14 amino acids. CDR3 residues: CASSGQESSYEQYF. The part of the CDR3 DNA that was read is TGTGCCAGCAGTGGACAGGAGAGCTCCTAT.

This clone turned up a few times. Mouse names are used for the genes. The CDR3 end is not reached by the read, which stops 4 residues before it; the germline J gene fills it in. The gene calls are TRBV19 and TRBJ2-4, with 7 bases aligning to TRBD1. This CDR3 comprises 12 residues. Germline V lookup: CDR1 FNHDT, CDR2 SITEND (reference sequence). CDR3: CASSSQGNTLYF. The DNA read from the CDR3 is TGTGCCAGCAGTTCACAGGGGAAC. Drawing the rest from reference TRBV19 and TRBJ2-4, the complete variable domain is GGIITQTPKFLIGQEGQKLTLKCQQNFNHDTMYWYRQDSGKGLRLIYYSITENDLQKGDLSEGYDASREKKSSFSLTVTSAQKNEMAVFLCASSSQGNTLYFGAGTRLSVL.

Of note for this clone: The genes are named according to mouse. The missing CDR3 end, 4 residues past where the read stops, is filled in from the germline J gene. The chain couples TRBV29 to TRBJ2-5; 7 nucleotides align to TRBD2. The CDR3 extends over 14 amino acids. Germline-derived CDR1 and CDR2 are MSHET and SYDVDS. V shed 3 bases, J shed 2 bases, and the junction held 2 bases outside the gene matches. This CDR3 reads CASSFRGGQDTQYF. The DNA read from the CDR3 is TGTGCTAGCAGTTTTCGGGGGGGCCAAGAC.

For this clone: Genes here carry mouse names. CDR3 sequence: CASSLGTGGRDTQYF. The CDR3 DNA, read in part, is TGTGCCAGCAGTTTGGGGACTGGGGGAAGGGAC. The V gene is TRBV14, the J gene TRBJ2-5, with 11 bases aligning to TRBD2. The read terminates 4 residues before the CDR3 end, so the remaining end is supplied by the germline J gene. The length of the CDR3 is 15 residues. Germline V lookup: CDR1 SGHDT, CDR2 FRDEAV. Filled out from reference TRBV14 and TRBJ2-5, the complete variable domain reads EAGVTQSPRYAVLQEGQAVSFWCDPISGHDTLYWYQQPRDQGPQLLVYFRDEAVIDNSQLPSDRFSAVRPKGTNSTLKIQSAKQGDTATYLCASSLGTGGRDTQYFGPGTRLLVL.

Worth noting for this clone: All gene names here are mouse names. The read ends 3 residues early relative to the CDR3; the germline J gene fills the gap. The chain has TRBV13-3 and TRBJ1-6; D is uncertain. TRBJ1-6 is assigned to the ORF class and has an uncertain function. Trimming removed 2 bases from V and 5 bases from J, with 5 bases in between. CDR3 length: 13 residues. Germline-derived CDR1 and CDR2 are NNHDY and SYVADS. The CDR3 reads CASSETHNSPLYF. CDR3 DNA (partial): TGTGCCAGCAGTGAGACACATAATTCGCCC.

This clone was seen only a few times. Gene names and germline match the mouse. The missing CDR3 end, 4 residues past where the read stops, is filled in from the germline J gene. This same CDR3 is encoded by further DNA sequences in the sample. This chain connects TRBV5 to TRBJ2-1; D remains unclear. The germline V and J ends were trimmed by 1 base and 1 base, with 5 bases remaining between them. Germline V CDR1 and CDR2: LGHNA, YNLKQL (reference sequence). The CDR3 runs 14 residues. CDR3 DNA, as far as it was read: TGTGCCAGCAGCCAAGGACAAAACTATGCT. Its translation: CASSQGQNYA. The CDR3 in its entirety is CASSQGQNYAEQFF.

With respect to this clone: All gene names here are mouse names. With the read ending 4 residues before the CDR3 end, the germline J gene is used to fill in that end. V usage is TRBV13-3 and J usage is TRBJ2-5; 10 bases line up with TRBD2. Germline V gene data show CDR1 as NNHDY and CDR2 as SYVADS. The CDR3 totals 16 residues. CDR3: CASSDPLGGRGDTQYF. The CDR3 bases that were read are TGTGCCAGCAGTGATCCCCTGGGGGGGCGCGGGGAC.

With respect to this clone: Mouse gene names and germline throughout. The missing CDR3 end, 4 residues past where the read stops, is filled in from the germline J gene. The chain links TRBV1 to TRBJ2-4, with 9 positions matching TRBD2. CDR3 size: 13 residues. Germline V CDR1 and CDR2: NSQYPW, LRSPGD (reference sequence). CDR3 residues: CTCSAGGANTLYF. Partial CDR3 DNA: TGCACCTGCAGTGCTGGGGGGGCAAAC.

This clone was recorded at least ten times. Being one base from a much bigger clone, this may be a read error. Gene names follow the mouse nomenclature. The sample contains more than one DNA sequence encoding this CDR3. CDR3 bases read: TGTGCCAGCAGTGATGCTGGGGCTAGTGCAGAA. Amino acid sequence: CASSDAGASAE. The full CDR3 reads CASSDAGASAETLYF. This chain uses TRBV13-3 with TRBJ2-3; maybe TRBD2 (6 bases). The read falls 4 residues short of the CDR3 end, and the missing part is taken from the germline J gene. Germline assignment: CDR1 NNHDY and CDR2 SYVADS. Deletions cut 0 bases from V and 0 bases from J, with 8 bases between. The CDR3 runs to 15 residues.